The rows below give T cell receptor beta chains drawn from one sample of a study of cytomegalovirus exposure and HLA in healthy donors. Data came from immunoSEQ multiplex PCR; TCRdb stores just in-frame clones and leaves some out. The data hold 60,000 to 75,000 clones, with roughly 68% observed a single time. Sequencing used PBMCs. These receptors were taken from a woman aged 60 to 75 in good health and CMV-seropositive. Each CDR3 is given with its conserved first and last residue. The D gene is left open where the match is weak. Only part of the rows carry a size: once, few, many, or a class if the clone is expanded.

j_call v_call d_call clone_size cdr3_nt cdr3_aa
TRBJ2-1 TRBV4-1 - - TGCGCCAGCAGCCAAGGCCCCCCGGGACTGGGGCATGAGCAGTTCTTC CASSQGPPGLGHEQFF
TRBJ2-3 TRBV29-1 TRBD1 - TGCAGCGCCACTGGAGAACAGGGGCCAAGGGCAGATACGCAGTATTTT CSATGEQGPRADTQYF
TRBJ1-1 TRBV25-1 - few TGTGCCAGCAGTGTACAGGGTGTTACCACTGAAGCTTTCTTT CASSVQGVTTEAFF
TRBJ1-5 TRBV2 TRBD1 - TGTGCCAGCAGTTCTCAGGGGGCGGTTCAGCCCCAGCATTTT CASSSQGAVQPQHF
TRBJ2-3 TRBV9 - - TGTGCCAGCAGCGTAGGTGGGAGATACACAGATACGCAGTATTTT CASSVGGRYTDTQYF
TRBJ1-5 TRBV19 TRBD1 - TGTGCCAGTAGCCTGACAGGGGCGAGACGCAATCAGCCCCAGCATTTT CASSLTGARRNQPQHF
TRBJ1-2 TRBV5-1 TRBD1 - TGCGCCAGCAGCCCCCGGGACAGGGTAGACTATGGCTACACCTTC CASSPRDRVDYGYTF
TRBJ1-1 TRBV27 TRBD1 - TGTGCCAGCAGTCCCCGGACAGGATCTGAAGCTTTCTTT CASSPRTGSEAFF
TRBJ1-3 TRBV30 - - TGTGCCTGGGGAGTTCGGACATCTGGAAACACCATATATTTT CAWGVRTSGNTIYF
TRBJ2-7 TRBV2 - - TGTGCCAGCAAGCCTCCCTCCTCCTACGAGCAGTACTTC CASKPPSSYEQYF
TRBJ1-1 TRBV4-1 - - TGCGCCAGCAGCCAGTCCAGGGACACTGAAGCTTTCTTT CASSQSRDTEAFF
TRBJ1-1 TRBV6-1 - - TGTGCCAGCAGTGAATACCGGGGGACTGAAGCTTTCTTT CASSEYRGTEAFF
TRBJ1-4 TRBV10-3 - - TGTGCCATCAGTGAGTCCGGGGGTAGCGAAAAACTGTTTTTT CAISESGGSEKLFF
TRBJ1-1 TRBV4-2 - - TGTGCCAGCAGCCAAGGGGGCGCGTCTGAAGCTTTCTTT CASSQGGASEAFF
TRBJ1-1 TRBV5-4 - once TGTGCCAGCAGCTTGCAGTCGGGAATCATGAACACTGAAGCTTTCTTT CASSLQSGIMNTEAFF
TRBJ2-7 TRBV9 - - TGTGCCAGCAGCGTAGATCACTCCTCCTACGAGCAGTACTTC CASSVDHSSYEQYF
TRBJ1-6 TRBV6-1 - - TGTGCCAGCAGTGACGCCAGGGGCTATTCACCCCTCCACTTT CASSDARGYSPLHF
TRBJ2-3 TRBV23-1 TRBD1 - TGCGCCAGCAGTCAGACCGGGACAGGGGCAGATACGCAGTATTTT CASSQTGTGADTQYF
TRBJ2-1 TRBV4-1 TRBD1 once TGCGCCAGCAGCCTGACAGGGGAGTACAATGAGCAGTTCTTC CASSLTGEYNEQFF
TRBJ1-6 TRBV9 TRBD1 - TGTGCCAGCAGCGCCCGGGACAGGGGGCGGGCACCCCTCCACTTT CASSARDRGRAPLHF
TRBJ1-2 TRBV6-5 - - TGTGCCTCCCAAGCGGGGCAATTTTGGGGCTACACCTTC CASQAGQFWGYTF
TRBJ1-5 TRBV4-1 - - TGCGCCAGCAGCCAACACACCCTCAATCAGCCCCAGCATTTT CASSQHTLNQPQHF
TRBJ1-2 TRBV6-5 - - TGTGCCAGCAGAGGGGGGGCAGGGAAGAGCTACACCTTC CASRGGAGKSYTF
TRBJ2-5 TRBV11-2 TRBD2 - TGTGCCAGCAGCTCTCGGGGGGGCCTGGAGACCCAGTACTTC CASSSRGGLETQYF
TRBJ1-2 TRBV29-1 TRBD1 - TGCAGCGTTGCGACAGGGGAGAAGTATGGCTACACCTTC CSVATGEKYGYTF
TRBJ1-3 TRBV29-1 - - TGCAGCGTGACAGGAATAGGAAACACCATATATTTT CSVTGIGNTIYF
TRBJ1-4 TRBV10-3 - - TGTGCCATCAGTGAGTCTAGACAGACTAATGAAAAACTGTTTTTT CAISESRQTNEKLFF
TRBJ2-2 TRBV7-3 - once TGTGCCAGCAGCCAAGGACGGACTAACACCGGGGAGCTGTTTTTT CASSQGRTNTGELFF
TRBJ2-7 TRBV5-6 - few TGTGCCAGCAGTTCTGACTTCTACGAGCAGTACTTC CASSSDFYEQYF
TRBJ1-2 TRBV5-8 - - TGTGCCAGCTCCACAAGTTATACGATGTTCTATGGCTACACCTTC CASSTSYTMFYGYTF
TRBJ2-1 TRBV5-1 - - TGCGCCAGCAGCTCTCAGGGGACCTACTCCTACAATGAGCAGTTCTTC CASSSQGTYSYNEQFF
TRBJ1-1 TRBV11-2 - few TGTGCCAGCAGCGCGGGACCGAGGGAAACTGAAGCTTTCTTT CASSAGPRETEAFF
TRBJ1-1 TRBV9 - - TGTGCCAGCAGCCGGACTGCAATGAACACTGAAGCTTTCTTT CASSRTAMNTEAFF
TRBJ2-2 TRBV2 TRBD2 - TGTGCCAGCAAGGGGACTAGCGGGGGGGCACTGAACACCGGGGAGCTGTTTTTT CASKGTSGGALNTGELFF
TRBJ2-7 TRBV5-1 TRBD2 - TGCGCCAGCAGCTTGGGTACGGGAGGCCCCTACGAGCAGTACTTC CASSLGTGGPYEQYF
TRBJ2-1 TRBV5-1 - - TGCGCCAGCAGCTTTACCGCCGGCTCCTACAATGAGCAGTTCTTC CASSFTAGSYNEQFF
TRBJ2-5 TRBV5-6 TRBD2 - TGTGCCAGCAGCTCAATACGGGACTATCAAGAGACCCAGTACTTC CASSSIRDYQETQYF
TRBJ2-3 TRBV23-1 - - TGCGCCAGCAGGGAGCCGGATACGCAGTATTTT CASREPDTQYF
TRBJ2-5 TRBV18 TRBD2 - TGTGCCAGCTCCCCTAGCGGCCAAGAGACCCAGTACTTC CASSPSGQETQYF
TRBJ2-3 TRBV2 - - TGTGCCAGCAACCGAGTGTTAACAGGAAGATCAGATACGCAGTATTTT CASNRVLTGRSDTQYF
TRBJ2-5 TRBV18 - - TGTGCCAGCTCGCGAGAAGAGACCCAGTACTTC CASSREETQYF
TRBJ1-5 TRBV12-2 - - TGTGCAAGTCGCTTAGGGCAGGTCCTCAATCAGCCCCAGCATTTT CASRLGQVLNQPQHF
TRBJ1-5 TRBV28 TRBD1 once TGTGCCAGCAGTTCGACAGGGGGGAATCAGCCCCAGCATTTT CASSSTGGNQPQHF
TRBJ1-2 TRBV19 - - TGTGCCAGCCAAGAGTATGGTGGTGGCTACACCTTC CASQEYGGGYTF
TRBJ2-7 TRBV13 - - TGTGCCAGCAGCTTTCTCCCGGGGTCTACCTACGAGCAGTACTTC CASSFLPGSTYEQYF
TRBJ1-1 TRBV7-8 - few TGTGCCAGCAGCTTCCTCGACACTGAAGCTTTCTTT CASSFLDTEAFF
TRBJ1-1 TRBV5-1 - - TGCGCCAGCAGCTTGAATGGAGGAAGTACTGAAGCTTTCTTT CASSLNGGSTEAFF
TRBJ1-6 TRBV18 TRBD1 - TGTGCCAGCTCATCCGGACAGGGCCAAAATTCACCCCTCCACTTT CASSSGQGQNSPLHF
TRBJ1-5 TRBV30 - - TGTGCCTGGAGTGTTAGGGGGATTGGCCAGCCCCAGCATTTT CAWSVRGIGQPQHF
TRBJ2-3 TRBV5-6 TRBD2 - TGTGCCAGCAGCTTGGAGGCTAGCGGGAGCGCGGATACGCAGTATTTT CASSLEASGSADTQYF
TRBJ1-4 TRBV6-5 - - TGTGCCAGCAGTTACCGCTCCCCGGAGGAAAAACTGTTTTTT CASSYRSPEEKLFF
TRBJ2-7 TRBV5-4 TRBD1 - TGTGCCAGCAGCTTAGGGACAGCTACCAACTACGAGCAGTACTTC CASSLGTATNYEQYF